This TCR beta chain was sequenced for a study of tumor-infiltrating lymphocytes in primary liver carcinoma. Study context: The study enrolled male and female patients aged 30 to 69 years. Tumor staging was T1-T3 N0M0; sizes spanned roughly 4.2 to 10 cm across.

Starting from 500 ng of total RNA, TCR beta cDNA was produced with a primer in the constant region. Slightly modified ARM-PCR served as the procedure for the TCR beta libraries. These libraries came from three rounds of nested multiplex PCR. It was with TRBV1-TRBV30 forward primers and a C-beta reverse primer that the first two PCR rounds were run, at approximately 10 cycles each. TCRdb reanalysed the multiplex PCR reads using MiXCR and keeps one entry per CDR3 protein. The sample holds approximately 210,000 distinct CDR3 sequences, less than 75% seen once. Regarding the study as a whole: Lower overlap was observed for tumor-adjacent and tumor-blood pairs relative to tumor region pairs. The top-250-clone fraction was significantly higher in tumors than in blood (p = 0.039).

Blood RNA came from unsorted whole blood; germline DNA was also extracted. Concerning this clonotype: The antigen is unknown. Its ends do not fully match the called genes, so a read error is possible.

From germline, CDR1 is MDHEN and CDR2 SYDVKM. This CDR3 is 13 amino acids long. The receptor was derived from a woman aged 55 to 70 with primary liver carcinoma and hepatitis B virus infection. The source material was peripheral blood. The gene calls are TRBV28 and TRBJ1-2, with D tentatively TRBD1 (5 bases). Here the CDR3 reads CAGSFSRGYGYTF. The CDR3 coding sequence is TGTGCCGGCAGTTTCAGTAGGGGCTATGGCTACACCTTC.